The 18 T cell receptor beta chains in this list originate from one sample, sequenced in a study of CD8 T cells in ankylosing spondylitis. TCRdb recomputed calls from the 5' RACE reads with MiXCR, one row per CDR3 protein. The sample lists some 26,000 distinct CDR3 sequences, about a sixth occurring once. Sequencing was done on a sample of blood. The origin of the receptors is a male donor with ankylosing spondylitis or in good health (not recorded which).

The V gene is TRBV18, the J gene TRBJ1-4; D unresolved. The germline V gene has CDR1 KGHSH and CDR2 LQKENI. The V gene lost 6 bases and the J gene lost 8 bases, with 10 bases spanning the gap. The CDR3 consists of 12 residues. The CDR3 DNA sequence: TGTGCCAGCTCCGAAGACCTGGAAAAACTGTTTTTT. Protein: CASSEDLEKLFF. Full variable domain (remainder filled in from reference TRBV18 and TRBJ1-4): NAGVMQNPRHLVRRRGQEARLRCSPMKGHSHVYWYRQLPEEGLKFMVYLQKENIIDESGMPKERFSAEFPKEGPSILRIQQVVRGDSAAYFCASSEDLEKLFFGSGTQLSVL.

This clonotype was detected only a few times. CDR3 region: CASSWAGFTEQYV. In DNA, the CDR3 is TGTGCCAGCAGTTGGGCAGGCTTTACCGAGCAGTACGTC. This rearrangement joins TRBV6-2 or TRBV6-3 to TRBJ2-7; D is unresolved. The V gene lost 4 bases and the J gene lost 6 bases, with 13 bases spanning the gap. CDR3 length: 13 amino acids. Germline V gives CDR1 MNHEY, CDR2 SVGEGT.

This clonotype was counted at least ten times. The V and J genes are TRBV29-1 and TRBJ2-3; a possible D gene is TRBD2 (5 bases). Germline CDR1 and CDR2: SQVTM and ANQGSEA. This CDR3 contains 14 residues. Trimming stripped 5 bases from V and 0 bases from J, with 12 bases between. The CDR3 spells CSVRLTTSTDTQYF. CDR3 DNA: TGCAGCGTTCGATTGACTACTAGCACAGATACGCAGTATTTT.

The sample holds a few counts of this clonotype. The rearrangement uses TRBV6-2 or TRBV6-3 and TRBJ2-1, with D uncertain. The CDR3 loop spans 10 amino acids. The V end lost 3 bases, the J end lost 13 bases, and 7 bases lay between the germline ends. CDR1 and CDR2 from the germline V gene are MNHEY and SVGEGT. In DNA, the CDR3 is TGTGCCAGCAGTTATTCTCCCCAGTTCTTC. This encodes CASSYSPQFF.

This clonotype was observed many times. In DNA, the CDR3 is TGTGCCAGCAGCTTGGCCACGGGAATAGGGGGGAATGAGCAGTTCTTC. It codes for CASSLATGIGGNEQFF. The V gene is TRBV5-5, the J gene TRBJ2-1, with D perhaps being TRBD1 or TRBD2 (6 bases each). This CDR3 has 16 residues. Per germline, CDR1 SGHKS and CDR2 YYEKEE (reference sequence). Trimming removed 0 bases at V and 7 bases at J, with 17 bases between.

The table lists this clonotype with many counts. The chain couples TRBV20-1 to TRBJ2-2, with a tentative D call TRBD2 (6 bases). This CDR3 has 16 residues. CDR1 and CDR2 (germline): DFQATT, SNEGSKA (reference sequence). The V end was cut by 1 base, the J end by 1 base, with 13 bases between. The CDR3 here is CSARGPRGLNTGELFF. The CDR3 nucleotides read TGCAGTGCTAGAGGCCCGCGGGGATTGAACACCGGGGAGCTGTTTTTT.

The chain couples TRBV29-1 to TRBJ2-7; TRBD2 matches at 8 bases. V gave up 5 bases and J gave up 7 bases; unmatched junction bases: 16. The CDR3 extends over 15 amino acids. CDR1 and CDR2 (germline): SQVTM, ANQGSEA. The CDR3 reads CSVPGRREDPGEQYF. CDR3 sequence (DNA): TGCAGCGTTCCTGGGAGGCGGGAGGATCCGGGGGAGCAGTACTTC.

The chain is built from TRBV6-5 and TRBJ1-5, with 11 nucleotides matching TRBD1. Trimming removed 7 bases from V and 5 bases from J; junction bases left unmatched: 4. Looked up from germline, CDR1 is MNHEY and CDR2 is SVGAGI. The CDR3 extends over 14 amino acids. The CDR3, as DNA: TGTGCCAGCAAGGGACAGGGGGAGTATCAGCCCCAGCATTTT. As protein: CASKGQGEYQPQHF.

This clonotype was found many times. The chain is built from TRBV7-9 and TRBJ2-4; 13 bases line up with TRBD2. The CDR3 is 17 residues long. V dropped 3 bases and J dropped 5; count of bases not matched to a gene: 7. CDR1 and CDR2 from the germline V gene are SEHNR and FQNEAQ (reference sequence). CDR3 sequence (DNA): TGTGCCAGCAGCTTGTGGGGGACTAGCGGGACGGAAAACATTCAGTACTTC. This encodes CASSLWGTSGTENIQYF.

This clonotype was picked up a small number of times. This chain connects TRBV5-4 to TRBJ2-3; possible D gene TRBD1, 7 bases. Trimming took 4 bases from V and 3 from J, leaving 15 bases between them. CDR1 is SGHNT, CDR2 YYREEE, per germline (reference sequence). This CDR3 spans 15 amino acids. CDR3 sequence: CASSLRRGQTDTQYF. The DNA for the CDR3 is TGTGCCAGCAGCCTTCGGAGGGGGCAGACAGATACGCAGTATTTT.

The chain has TRBV12-3 or TRBV12-4 and TRBJ2-2; 7 bases map to TRBD1. Trimming cost V 6 bases and J 1 base; bases outside gene matches: 5. The CDR3 is 15 residues long. DNA of the CDR3: TGTGCCAGCAGCAGACAGGGTTTGAACACCGGGGAGCTGTTTTTT. Amino acid sequence: CASSRQGLNTGELFF.

This clonotype came up a few times. The rearrangement links TRBV11-1 to TRBJ2-5; D is tentatively TRBD1 or TRBD2 (5 bases each). CDR1 and CDR2 from the germline V gene are SGHAT and FQDESV (reference sequence). The V and J ends lost 4 bases and 5 bases respectively, with 8 bases between them. The CDR3 has 12 amino acids. The CDR3 sequence is CASSWGGETQYF. Written as DNA, the CDR3 is TGTGCCAGCAGCTGGGGCGGGGAGACCCAGTACTTC.

This clonotype was counted only a few times. The V and J genes are TRBV5-1 and TRBJ1-4, with D hard to call. V was shortened by 2 bases and J by 3 bases, with 5 bases between the two germline ends. The CDR3 contains 13 residues. Looked up from germline, CDR1 is SGHRS and CDR2 is YFSETQ. The CDR3 spells CASSFQPNEKLFF. CDR3 bases: TGCGCCAGCAGCTTCCAGCCTAATGAAAAACTGTTTTTT.

This clonotype was counted only a few times. This chain joins TRBV7-3 and TRBJ2-1, with 10 bases aligning to TRBD1. Germline V gene lookup returns CDR1 SGHTA and CDR2 FQGTGA. Losses at the gene ends were 6 bases for V and 10 bases for J; bases not matched to a gene: 6. This CDR3 has 13 residues. The CDR3, as DNA: TGTGCCAGCAGTCGACAGGGGGCTGACGAGCAGTTCTTC. Translation: CASSRQGADEQFF.

The J gene is TRBJ2-7, the V gene TRBV5-1, with TRBD1 matching 9 bases. The germline CDR1 and CDR2 sequences are SGHRS and YFSETQ. J gave up 5 bases and V 7 bases, and 7 bases lay outside the gene matches. The CDR3 is 13 residues long. CDR3: CASGQGRSDEQYF. For the CDR3, the DNA is TGCGCCAGCGGACAGGGGAGGAGCGACGAGCAGTACTTC.

The CDR3 bases are TGTGCCACCAGAACAGGTCTGGTAGCCGGGGAGCTGTTTTTT. This gives the protein CATRTGLVAGELFF. This chain links TRBV10-3 with TRBJ2-2, with D possibly matching TRBD1 (5 bases). V gave up 10 bases and J gave up 6 bases, with 18 bases separating them. CDR3 length equals 14 residues. Germline V CDR1 and CDR2: ENHRY, SYGVKD.

This clonotype came up many times. The chain uses TRBV5-6 and TRBJ1-5; a weak D match, TRBD1 (6 bases). CDR1 SGHDT and CDR2 YYEEEE come from the germline V gene. The V end was cut by 4 bases, the J end by 5 bases, with 13 bases between. CDR3 size: 14 residues. CDR3: CASSRGGLDQPQHF. CDR3 coding DNA: TGTGCCAGCAGCCGTGGGGGCCTCGATCAGCCCCAGCATTTT.

The genes are TRBV12-3 or TRBV12-4 and TRBJ2-3; D not resolved. The CDR3 has 12 amino acids. The ends were cut back, 2 bases at V and 8 bases at J, with 8 bases in the middle. The CDR3 nucleotides are TGTGCCAGCAGTTTAAAGCCTACTACGCAGTATTTT. Its translation is CASSLKPTTQYF.